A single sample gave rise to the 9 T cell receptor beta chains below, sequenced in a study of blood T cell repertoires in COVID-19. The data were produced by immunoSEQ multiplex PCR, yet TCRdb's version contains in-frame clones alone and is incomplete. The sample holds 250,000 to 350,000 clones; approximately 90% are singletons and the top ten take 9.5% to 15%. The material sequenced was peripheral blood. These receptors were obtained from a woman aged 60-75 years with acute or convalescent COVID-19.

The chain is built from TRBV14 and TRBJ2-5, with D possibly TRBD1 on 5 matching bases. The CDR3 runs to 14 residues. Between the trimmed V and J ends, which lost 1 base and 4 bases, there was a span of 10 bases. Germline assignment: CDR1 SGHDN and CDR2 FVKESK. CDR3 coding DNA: TGTGCCAGCAGCCAAGCAGGGCTCGGAGAGACCCAGTACTTC. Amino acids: CASSQAGLGETQYF.

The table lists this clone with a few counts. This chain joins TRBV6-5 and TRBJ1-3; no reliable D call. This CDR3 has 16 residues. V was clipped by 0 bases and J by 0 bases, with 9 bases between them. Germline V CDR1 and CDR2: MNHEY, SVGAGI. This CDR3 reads CASSYSGHLSGNTIYF. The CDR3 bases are TGTGCCAGCAGTTACTCTGGGCACCTCTCTGGAAACACCATATATTTT.

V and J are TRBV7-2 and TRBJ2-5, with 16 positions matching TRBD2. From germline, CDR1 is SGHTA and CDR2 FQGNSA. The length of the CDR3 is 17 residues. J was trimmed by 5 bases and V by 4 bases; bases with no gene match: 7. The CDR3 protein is CASSSGLAGGFRETQYF. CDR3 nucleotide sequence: TGTGCCAGCAGCTCGGGACTAGCGGGGGGGTTTCGGGAGACCCAGTACTTC.

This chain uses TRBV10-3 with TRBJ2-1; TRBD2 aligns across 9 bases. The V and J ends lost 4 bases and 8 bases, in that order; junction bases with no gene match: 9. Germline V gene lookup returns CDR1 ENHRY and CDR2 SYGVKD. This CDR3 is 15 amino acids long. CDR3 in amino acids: CAISGGREGLDEQFF. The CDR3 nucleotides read TGTGCCATCAGTGGTGGGCGGGAGGGCCTCGATGAGCAGTTCTTC.

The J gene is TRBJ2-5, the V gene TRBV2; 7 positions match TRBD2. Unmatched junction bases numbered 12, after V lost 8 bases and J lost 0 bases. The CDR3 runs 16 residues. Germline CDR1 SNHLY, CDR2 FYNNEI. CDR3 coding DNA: TGTGCCAGCTGGGGTAGCGGGCGACCGTACCAAGAGACCCAGTACTTC. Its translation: CASWGSGRPYQETQYF.

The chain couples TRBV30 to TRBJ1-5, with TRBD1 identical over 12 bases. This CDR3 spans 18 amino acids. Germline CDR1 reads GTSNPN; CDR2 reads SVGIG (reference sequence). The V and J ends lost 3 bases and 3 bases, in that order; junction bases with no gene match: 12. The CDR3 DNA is TGTGCCTGGAGCCGGGACAGGGGGCTGCCGCAAGTCAATCAGCCCCAGCATTTT. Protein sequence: CAWSRDRGLPQVNQPQHF.

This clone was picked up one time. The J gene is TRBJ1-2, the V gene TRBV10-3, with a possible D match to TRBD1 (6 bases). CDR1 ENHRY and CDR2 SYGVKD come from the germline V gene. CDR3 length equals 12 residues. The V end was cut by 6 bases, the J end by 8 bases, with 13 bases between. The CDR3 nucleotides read TGTGCCATCAGATTAACCAGGGGCGGCTACACCTTC. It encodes CAIRLTRGGYTF.

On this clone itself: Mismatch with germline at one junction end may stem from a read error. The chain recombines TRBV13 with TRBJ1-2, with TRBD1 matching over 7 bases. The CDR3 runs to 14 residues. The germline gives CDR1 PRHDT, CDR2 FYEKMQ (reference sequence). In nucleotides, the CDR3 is TGTGCCAGCAGTTCAGGGGGGCTGCACTATGACTACACCTTC. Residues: CASSSGGLHYDYTF.

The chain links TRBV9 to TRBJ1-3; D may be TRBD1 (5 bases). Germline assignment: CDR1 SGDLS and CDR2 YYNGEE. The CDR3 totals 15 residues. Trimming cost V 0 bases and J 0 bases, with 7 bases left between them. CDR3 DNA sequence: TGTGCCAGCAGCGTAGGGGGCAACTCTGGAAACACCATATATTTT. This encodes CASSVGGNSGNTIYF.